The rows below give T cell receptor beta chains drawn from one sample of a study of blood T cell repertoires in COVID-19. TCRdb's table, derived via immunoSEQ multiplex PCR, lists solely in-frame clones and lacks some. The sample holds some 100,000 clones; approximately 80% are singletons and the top ten take roughly an eighth. The sample comprised peripheral blood. The receptors stem from a man aged 50 to 59 with active or convalescent COVID-19. Both conserved end residues are trimmed from each CDR3. The D gene is left open where the match is weak. Clone size is stated in some rows and not others, as once, few, many or a class when expanded.

CDR3 protein: ASSQAWEGPYEQY; J gene: TRBJ2-7; clone size: NA; D gene: TRBD2; V gene: TRBV3-1/TRBV3-2
CDR3 protein: ASSELGGKGYNEQF; J gene: TRBJ2-1; clone size: NA; D gene: NA; V gene: TRBV25-1
CDR3 protein: AWSVQGPGLAQY; J gene: TRBJ2-5; clone size: NA; D gene: NA; V gene: TRBV30
CDR3 protein: ASSPQWGANTGELF; J gene: TRBJ2-2; clone size: NA; D gene: NA; V gene: TRBV5-5
CDR3 protein: ASRLTGTSGRNEQF; J gene: TRBJ2-1; clone size: NA; D gene: NA; V gene: TRBV12-2
CDR3 protein: ASSLVMADSSSYEQY; J gene: TRBJ2-7; clone size: NA; D gene: NA; V gene: TRBV7-2
CDR3 protein: SGRLTGVDEQY; J gene: TRBJ2-7; clone size: NA; D gene: TRBD1; V gene: TRBV29-1
CDR3 protein: ASSFEGGSNQPQH; J gene: TRBJ1-5; clone size: NA; D gene: NA; V gene: TRBV5-1
CDR3 protein: ASSPGAVSSTDTQY; J gene: TRBJ2-3; clone size: once; D gene: NA; V gene: TRBV5-1
CDR3 protein: ASSLQGFTEAF; J gene: TRBJ1-1; clone size: NA; D gene: NA; V gene: TRBV7-3
CDR3 protein: ASSVEMRETQY; J gene: TRBJ2-5; clone size: NA; D gene: NA; V gene: TRBV2
CDR3 protein: ATSESTGGWQPQH; J gene: TRBJ1-5; clone size: NA; D gene: TRBD1; V gene: TRBV24-1
CDR3 protein: ASSLAGFTEAF; J gene: TRBJ1-1; clone size: few; D gene: NA; V gene: TRBV6-5
CDR3 protein: ASRGFAGGSYNEQF; J gene: TRBJ2-1; clone size: NA; D gene: TRBD2; V gene: TRBV19
CDR3 protein: ASSGSGQLVSGYT; J gene: TRBJ1-2; clone size: NA; D gene: TRBD1; V gene: TRBV2
CDR3 protein: SVVVYTGTVNTEAF; J gene: TRBJ1-1; clone size: NA; D gene: TRBD1; V gene: TRBV29-1
CDR3 protein: ASSQGLMDTEAF; J gene: TRBJ1-1; clone size: NA; D gene: NA; V gene: TRBV3-1/TRBV3-2
CDR3 protein: ASSPGQGNQPQH; J gene: TRBJ1-5; clone size: NA; D gene: TRBD1; V gene: TRBV18
CDR3 protein: ASSLDRGLATDTQY; J gene: TRBJ2-3; clone size: NA; D gene: TRBD1; V gene: TRBV5-1
CDR3 protein: ASQSLAGGDYEQY; J gene: TRBJ2-7; clone size: NA; D gene: TRBD2; V gene: TRBV19
CDR3 protein: SVADRFSGNTIY; J gene: TRBJ1-3; clone size: NA; D gene: NA; V gene: TRBV29-1
CDR3 protein: ASSYRDRGWYEQY; J gene: TRBJ2-7; clone size: NA; D gene: TRBD1; V gene: TRBV6-5
CDR3 protein: ASSTHQETQY; J gene: TRBJ2-5; clone size: NA; D gene: NA; V gene: TRBV11-3
CDR3 protein: ASSMWWREGPNEQF; J gene: TRBJ2-1; clone size: NA; D gene: TRBD2; V gene: TRBV19
CDR3 protein: AISVGQTGKTDTQY; J gene: TRBJ2-3; clone size: few; D gene: NA; V gene: TRBV10-3
CDR3 protein: AIRGGLSGDQETQY; J gene: TRBJ2-5; clone size: NA; D gene: NA; V gene: TRBV10-3
CDR3 protein: ASSLDAENTEAF; J gene: TRBJ1-1; clone size: NA; D gene: NA; V gene: TRBV5-6
CDR3 protein: ASSLVSDSPLH; J gene: TRBJ1-6; clone size: NA; D gene: NA; V gene: TRBV12-3/TRBV12-4
CDR3 protein: ASSHASARETQY; J gene: TRBJ2-5; clone size: NA; D gene: NA; V gene: TRBV5-1
CDR3 protein: ASSGSQGAHYNEQF; J gene: TRBJ2-1; clone size: once; D gene: TRBD1; V gene: TRBV10-1
CDR3 protein: ATSDSGSQADTQY; J gene: TRBJ2-3; clone size: NA; D gene: NA; V gene: TRBV24-1
CDR3 protein: ASSPGSAEFNSPLH; J gene: TRBJ1-6; clone size: once; D gene: NA; V gene: TRBV4-2
CDR3 protein: ASRGGGYYGYT; J gene: TRBJ1-2; clone size: NA; D gene: NA; V gene: TRBV28
CDR3 protein: SASGRQGGGYT; J gene: TRBJ1-2; clone size: few; D gene: NA; V gene: TRBV20-1
CDR3 protein: ATSRKQGGGYT; J gene: TRBJ1-2; clone size: NA; D gene: TRBD1; V gene: TRBV24-1
CDR3 protein: ATSDPGQGARGTDTQY; J gene: TRBJ2-3; clone size: once; D gene: TRBD1; V gene: TRBV24-1
CDR3 protein: SVRTGEGQPQH; J gene: TRBJ1-5; clone size: few; D gene: TRBD1; V gene: TRBV29-1
CDR3 protein: ASSQAGGTGNEQF; J gene: TRBJ2-1; clone size: NA; D gene: TRBD1; V gene: TRBV3-1/TRBV3-2
CDR3 protein: AISEGAGNQPQH; J gene: TRBJ1-5; clone size: NA; D gene: NA; V gene: TRBV10-3
CDR3 protein: ASSPAGLVDTQY; J gene: TRBJ2-3; clone size: few; D gene: NA; V gene: TRBV28
CDR3 protein: ASRVRETQY; J gene: TRBJ2-5; clone size: NA; D gene: NA; V gene: TRBV12-3/TRBV12-4